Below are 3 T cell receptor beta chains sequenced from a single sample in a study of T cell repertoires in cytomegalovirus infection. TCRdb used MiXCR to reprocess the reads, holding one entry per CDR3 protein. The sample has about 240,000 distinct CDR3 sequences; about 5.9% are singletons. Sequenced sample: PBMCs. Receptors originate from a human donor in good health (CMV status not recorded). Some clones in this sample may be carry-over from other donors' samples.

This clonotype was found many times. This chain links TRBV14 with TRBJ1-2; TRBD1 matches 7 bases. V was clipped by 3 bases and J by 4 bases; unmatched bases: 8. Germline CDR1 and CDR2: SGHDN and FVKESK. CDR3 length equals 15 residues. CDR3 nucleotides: TGTGCCAGCAGCCAGGACATCTGGGACAGCTATGGCTACACCTTC. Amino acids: CASSQDIWDSYGYTF.

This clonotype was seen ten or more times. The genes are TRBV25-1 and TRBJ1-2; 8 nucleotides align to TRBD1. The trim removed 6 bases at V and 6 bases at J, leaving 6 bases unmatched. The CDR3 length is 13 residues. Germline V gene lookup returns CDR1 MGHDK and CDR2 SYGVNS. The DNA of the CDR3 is TGTGCCAGCAGCCTCGGACAGGGTAATGGCTACACCTTC. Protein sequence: CASSLGQGNGYTF.

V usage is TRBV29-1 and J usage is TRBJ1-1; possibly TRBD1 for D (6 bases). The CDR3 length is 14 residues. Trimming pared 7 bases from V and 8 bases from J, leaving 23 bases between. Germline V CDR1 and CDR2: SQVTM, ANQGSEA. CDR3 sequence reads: CSGGATLVKAEAFF. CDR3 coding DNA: TGCAGCGGGGGGGCGACTCTCGTCAAGGCGGAAGCTTTCTTT.